These 21 T cell receptor beta chains came from one sample sequenced in a study of technical replicates of blood from several donors (TCRdb year 2017). Library preparation was by the immunoSEQ multiplex PCR assay. Not all clones reach the TCRdb copy of this immuneACCESS table, which keeps in-frame sequences only. Checked studies attribute under half of the gap to unresolved V genes and leave the rest unexplained. This sample gives roughly 56,000 clones in total; around 87% of them show up just once. About 5.2% of the sample is taken by the ten largest. Sequencing was carried out using PBMCs. The receptors derive from a human donor in good health. Some clones in this sample may be carry-over from other donors' samples.

This chain links TRBV5-1 with TRBJ2-2; 7 bases fit TRBD2. In germline, CDR1 is SGHRS, CDR2 YFSETQ. V was clipped by 4 bases and J by 6 bases; unmatched bases: 9. CDR3 size: 15 residues. The CDR3 nucleotides are TGCGCCAGCAGCCCGGGGGGAGTTCCCCCCGGGGAGCTGTTTTTT. This encodes CASSPGGVPPGELFF.

The rearrangement joins TRBV30 to TRBJ1-5; D is undetermined. V lost 0 bases, J lost 5 bases, and 8 bases lay in between. There are 13 residues in the CDR3. From germline, CDR1 is GTSNPN and CDR2 SVGIG (reference sequence). The CDR3 sequence is CAWSVRRDQPQHF. CDR3 coding DNA: TGTGCCTGGAGTGTACGACGGGATCAGCCCCAGCATTTT.

The chain recombines TRBV2 with TRBJ2-7; 11 positions agree with TRBD2. CDR1 SNHLY and CDR2 FYNNEI come from the germline V gene. Trimming took 3 bases from V and 2 from J; bases not matched to a gene: 12. This CDR3 spans 18 amino acids. CDR3 sequence reads: CASSDSLAGVPLAYEQYF. The CDR3 DNA follows: TGTGCCAGCAGTGATTCACTAGCGGGGGTCCCCCTAGCCTACGAGCAGTACTTC.

This clone has a single count. The chain couples TRBV15 to TRBJ1-5; the match to TRBD1 covers 8 bases. CDR3 length equals 15 residues. Trimming removed 0 bases from V and 7 bases from J; junction bases left unmatched: 5. CDR1 and CDR2 from the germline V gene are LNHNV and YYDKDF (reference sequence). CDR3 amino acids: CATSRDSGDRQPQHF. The CDR3 nucleotides are TGTGCCACCAGCAGAGACTCAGGGGACAGGCAGCCCCAGCATTTT.

The chain carries TRBV5-6 and TRBJ2-3; D gene uncertain. V lost 0 bases and J lost 6, with 5 bases in between. This CDR3 spans 12 amino acids. Germline CDR1 reads SGHDT; CDR2 reads YYEEEE. The CDR3 loop reads CASSLALDTQYF. CDR3 coding DNA: TGTGCCAGCAGCTTGGCCCTCGATACGCAGTATTTT.

The V gene is TRBV7-2, the J gene TRBJ2-7, with 10 bases aligning to TRBD1. The germline V gene encodes CDR1 SGHTA and CDR2 FQGNSA. The CDR3 is 15 amino acids. Germline trimming cut 5 bases from V and 2 bases from J; bases unmatched to any gene: 6. Here the CDR3 reads CASSPVGTGAYEQYF. In DNA, the CDR3 is TGTGCCAGCAGCCCGGTGGGGACAGGGGCCTACGAGCAGTACTTC.

The rearrangement uses TRBV7-2 and TRBJ1-2, with 10 bases identical to TRBD1. Germline trimming cut 5 bases from V and 8 bases from J; bases unmatched to any gene: 8. The CDR3 loop spans 14 amino acids. Germline V gives CDR1 SGHTA, CDR2 FQGNSA. CDR3 loop: CASSQAGQGEGYTF. As DNA, the CDR3 is TGTGCCAGCAGCCAGGCCGGACAGGGGGAAGGCTACACCTTC.

The chain couples TRBV5-6 to TRBJ2-3, with TRBD2 identical over 9 bases. This CDR3 has 15 residues. V lost 2 bases and J lost 3; bases outside the gene matches: 4. Germline V CDR1 and CDR2: SGHDT, YYEEEE. CDR3: CASSFSSGGTDTQYF. CDR3 coding DNA: TGTGCCAGCAGCTTCAGTAGCGGGGGTACAGATACGCAGTATTTT.

The rearrangement joins TRBV4-3 to TRBJ2-7; D call uncertain. The CDR3 totals 14 residues. Per germline, CDR1 LGHNA and CDR2 YSLEER. Trimming removed 2 bases at V and 0 bases at J, with 8 bases between. CDR3 sequence reads: CASSQTLASYEQYF. The CDR3 bases are TGCGCCAGCAGCCAAACCCTGGCCTCCTACGAGCAGTACTTC.

The chain couples TRBV15 to TRBJ1-4; D perhaps matches TRBD1 (5 bases). This CDR3 region has 15 residues. Per the germline V gene, CDR1 is LNHNV and CDR2 is YYDKDF (reference sequence). Trimming took off 0 bases at V and 8 bases at J, with 13 bases between the two ends. The CDR3 loop is CATSRDRGGLEKLFF. The CDR3 nucleotides are TGTGCCACCAGCAGAGATCGGGGGGGACTAGAAAAACTGTTTTTT.

The CDR3 is CASSLFQDNEQFF. As DNA, the CDR3 is TGTGCCAGCAGTTTATTTCAGGACAATGAGCAGTTCTTC. This chain links TRBV27 with TRBJ2-1; no definite D call. Germline CDR1 is MNHEY and CDR2 is SMNVEV (reference sequence). V lost 1 base and J lost 5, with 6 bases in between. The CDR3 extends over 13 amino acids.

V is TRBV4-3 and J is TRBJ2-3; 7 bases match TRBD2. The length of the CDR3 is 18 residues. The germline V gene has CDR1 LGHNA and CDR2 YSLEER. V gave up 1 base and J gave up 2 bases; unmatched junction bases: 12. Here the CDR3 reads CASSQATEASGFTDTQYF. The CDR3 coding sequence is TGCGCCAGCAGCCAAGCAACGGAAGCTAGCGGTTTCACAGATACGCAGTATTTT.

The chain links TRBV5-1 to TRBJ1-2, with TRBD1 identical over 7 bases. Trimming cost V 4 bases and J 1 base; bases outside gene matches: 16. The CDR3 extends over 18 amino acids. CDR1 and CDR2 from the germline V gene are SGHRS and YFSETQ. DNA of the CDR3: TGCGCCAGCAGCACCTTGACAGGGAATAGGGGTTTTAACTATGGCTACACCTTC. Translating gives CASSTLTGNRGFNYGYTF.

The chain recombines TRBV4-2 with TRBJ1-5; 9 bases line up with TRBD1. There are 15 residues in the CDR3. Per germline, CDR1 LGHNA and CDR2 YNFKEQ. V lost 4 bases to trimming and J lost 6 bases; unmatched junction nucleotides: 7. CDR3: CASSPGTGQRQPQHF. The CDR3 DNA reads TGTGCCAGCAGCCCGGGGACAGGGCAGCGTCAGCCCCAGCATTTT.

The chain employs TRBV5-1 and TRBJ2-1, with 13 bases identical to TRBD2. Germline V gene data show CDR1 as SGHRS and CDR2 as YFSETQ. The CDR3 has 18 residues. J lost 0 bases, V lost 4 bases, and 7 bases had no gene match. CDR3 residues: CASSPGTSGDLSYNEQFF. CDR3 nucleotide sequence: TGCGCCAGCAGCCCCGGGACTAGCGGGGACCTCTCCTACAATGAGCAGTTCTTC.

The V and J genes are TRBV7-2 and TRBJ1-2, with 9 bases fitting TRBD1. Germline V CDR1 and CDR2: SGHTA, FQGNSA. V lost 5 bases and J lost 3; bases outside the gene matches: 13. This CDR3 is 17 amino acids long. The CDR3 sequence: CASSPAKFRTGDYGYTF. The CDR3 nucleotides are TGTGCCAGCAGCCCAGCCAAGTTCCGGACAGGGGACTATGGCTACACCTTC.

The chain carries TRBV19 and TRBJ1-2; 7 nucleotides agree with TRBD1. The CDR3 spans 14 residues. The germline V gene has CDR1 LNHDA and CDR2 SQIVND (reference sequence). V was pared by 5 bases and J by 4 bases, with 7 bases of the junction left unmatched. CDR3 protein: CASSAPGQSYGYTF. The CDR3 DNA reads TGTGCCAGTAGTGCCCCGGGACAGAGCTATGGCTACACCTTC.

The chain links TRBV10-3 to TRBJ2-7; D is undetermined. This CDR3 has 13 residues. Per the germline V gene, CDR1 is ENHRY and CDR2 is SYGVKD. Trimming cost V 11 bases and J 1 base, with 15 bases left between them. The CDR3 is CAALNEESYEQYF. CDR3 nucleotides: TGTGCCGCACTGAATGAGGAGTCCTACGAGCAGTACTTC.

The V gene is TRBV19, the J gene TRBJ1-2; 8 positions agree with TRBD1. This CDR3 contains 13 residues. CDR1 LNHDA and CDR2 SQIVND come from the germline V gene (reference sequence). The junction had 11 bases not matched to a gene; V was cut back by 6 bases and J by 11 bases. The CDR3 reads CASSHRTGRWYTF. The CDR3 nucleotides are TGTGCCAGTAGCCACCGGACAGGGAGGTGGTACACCTTC.

This sequence joins TRBV18 and TRBJ2-3; 8 nucleotides align to TRBD2. V gave up 0 bases and J gave up 1 base; unmatched junction bases: 3. CDR1 is KGHSH, CDR2 LQKENI, per germline. The CDR3 contains 16 residues. The DNA of the CDR3 is TGTGCCAGCTCACCACCGGGACTAGTGGGCACAGATACGCAGTATTTT. Translated: CASSPPGLVGTDTQYF.

The CDR3 region is CASKIGGEGYEQFF. The CDR3 bases are TGTGCCAGCAAGATTGGGGGGGAAGGATATGAGCAGTTCTTC. The rearrangement joins TRBV19 to TRBJ2-1; 7 nucleotides match TRBD2. This CDR3 region has 14 residues. Germline CDR1 is LNHDA and CDR2 is SQIVND (reference sequence). Trimming removed 9 bases from V and 8 bases from J; junction bases left unmatched: 13.